Shown below are 23 T cell receptor beta chains from a single sample sequenced in a study of T cell changes during pregnancy in multiple sclerosis. Repertoires were generated with immunoSEQ multiplex PCR, while TCRdb's copy carries only in-frame clones and drops some. The table lists tens of thousands of clones, 94% of them singletons. Sequenced here: peripheral blood, sampled in the second trimester of pregnancy. The receptors derive from a female donor in good health, enrolled as a control in a pregnancy study.

The J gene is TRBJ2-1, the V gene TRBV7-9, with TRBD1 matching 8 bases. The junction had 6 bases not matched to a gene; V was cut back by 2 bases and J by 6 bases. The length of the CDR3 is 15 residues. Germline-derived CDR1 and CDR2 are SEHNR and FQNEAQ (reference sequence). The CDR3 DNA is TGTGCCAGCAGCTTAAAAGGACAGGGATTCAATGAGCAGTTCTTC. Its protein product is CASSLKGQGFNEQFF.

This chain connects TRBV19 to TRBJ1-5, with no clear D. V lost 10 bases and J 4 bases, leaving 17 bases between the germline ends. The germline CDR1 and CDR2 sequences are LNHDA and SQIVND (reference sequence). This CDR3 spans 14 amino acids. CDR3 coding DNA: TGTGCCACCGCGCCGGGAGGAGGGAATCAGCCCCAGCATTTT. Encoded protein: CATAPGGGNQPQHF.

The chain is built from TRBV2 and TRBJ2-5, with D hard to call. With 8 bases removed from V and 1 base from J, the gap between germline ends came to 14 bases. The V gene's germline CDR1 is SNHLY and CDR2 FYNNEI. The CDR3 has 14 amino acids. The CDR3 region has the DNA TGTGCCAGCGATCCGAGCAAAGTCCAAGAGACCCAGTACTTC. Its protein is CASDPSKVQETQYF.

The V and J genes are TRBV2 and TRBJ2-7; 9 nucleotides line up with TRBD1. The length of the CDR3 is 15 residues. Germline V CDR1 and CDR2: SNHLY, FYNNEI. After removal of 8 bases from V and 3 bases from J, the junction contained 11 bases not matched to a gene. The CDR3 spells CASRKPGTGNYEQYF. The CDR3 DNA sequence: TGTGCCAGCCGCAAACCTGGGACAGGGAACTACGAGCAGTACTTC.

The chain recombines TRBV5-1 with TRBJ2-2; the D gene is possibly TRBD1 (5 bases). Trimming took off 0 bases at V and 4 bases at J, with 10 bases between the two ends. The CDR3 consists of 15 residues. Germline V CDR1 and CDR2: SGHRS, YFSETQ. CDR3 protein: CASSLAGRGTGELFF. The CDR3 region has the DNA TGCGCCAGCAGCTTGGCAGGGCGCGGCACCGGGGAGCTGTTTTTT.

This clone was seen only once. CDR3 nucleotides: TGTGCCAGCAGTTTAGGGGGCGATAGCAATCAGCCCCAGCATTTT. It codes for CASSLGGDSNQPQHF. V usage is TRBV27 and J usage is TRBJ1-5, with D possibly matching TRBD1 (6 bases). Looked up from germline, CDR1 is MNHEY and CDR2 is SMNVEV (reference sequence). The CDR3 sequence is 15 residues long. The V and J ends lost 2 bases and 0 bases respectively, with 8 bases between them.

The rearrangement links TRBV2 to TRBJ1-2; D perhaps matches TRBD1 (5 bases). The CDR3 is made up of 15 amino acids. V was clipped by 2 bases and J by 5 bases, with 15 bases between them. Germline V CDR1 and CDR2: SNHLY, FYNNEI. DNA of the CDR3: TGTGCCAGCAGTGAACAGGGTTCCCCTCTATATGGCTACACCTTC. This sequence encodes CASSEQGSPLYGYTF.

This rearrangement joins TRBV5-1 to TRBJ2-7; the D gene is possibly TRBD2 (5 bases). Trimming left V 3 bases short and J 3 bases short, with 13 bases between. Germline values: CDR1 SGHRS, CDR2 YFSETQ. The CDR3 covers 14 residues. CDR3 protein: CASSSESGFYEQYF. The CDR3 DNA sequence: TGCGCCAGCAGCTCTGAGAGCGGTTTCTACGAGCAGTACTTC.

A remark on this clone: At the DNA level, this CDR3 is encoded by other sequences in the same sample as well. The V and J genes are TRBV28 and TRBJ2-5, with TRBD2 identical over 13 bases. Losses at the gene ends were 5 bases for V and 5 bases for J; bases not matched to a gene: 11. This CDR3 has 17 amino acids. The germline V gene has CDR1 MDHEN and CDR2 SYDVKM. In nucleotides, the CDR3 is TGTGCCAGCAGTCTACCCGGACTAGCGGGAGCATCGGAGACCCAGTACTTC. As protein: CASSLPGLAGASETQYF. The whole variable domain, filled in from reference TRBV28 and TRBJ2-5, reads DVKVTQSSRYLVKRTGEKVFLECVQDMDHENMFWYRQDPGLGLRLIYFSYDVKMKEKGDIPEGYSVSREKKERFSLILESASTNQTSMYLCASSLPGLAGASETQYFGPGTRLLVL.

The chain links TRBV28 to TRBJ2-7; maybe TRBD2 (5 bases). The length of the CDR3 is 15 residues. The germline V and J ends were trimmed by 7 bases and 0 bases, with 16 bases remaining between them. Looked up from germline, CDR1 is MDHEN and CDR2 is SYDVKM. The CDR3 reads CASTPRGLTSYEQYF. CDR3 sequence (DNA): TGTGCCAGCACTCCCCGAGGGCTCACCTCCTACGAGCAGTACTTC.

The chain carries TRBV7-9 and TRBJ1-1, with D uncertain. V was clipped by 2 bases and J by 1 base, with 11 bases between them. The CDR3 is made up of 15 amino acids. CDR1 is SEHNR and CDR2 is FQNEAQ in the germline V gene (reference sequence). The CDR3 sequence: CASSLLSSGNTEAFF. CDR3 sequence (DNA): TGTGCCAGCAGCTTATTGTCATCGGGGAACACTGAAGCTTTCTTT.

The chain combines TRBV4-2 with TRBJ2-2; D is perhaps TRBD2 (7 bases). Trimming took off 3 bases at V and 5 bases at J, with 22 bases between the two ends. The CDR3 spans 18 residues. Per germline, CDR1 LGHNA and CDR2 YNFKEQ. DNA for the CDR3: TGTGCCAGCAGCCAGGGGCCCCCAGGGGCAGCGGGAACCGGGGAGCTGTTTTTT. Amino acids: CASSQGPPGAAGTGELFF.

The gene calls are TRBV28 and TRBJ2-7, with 9 bases aligning to TRBD1. Germline V gives CDR1 MDHEN, CDR2 SYDVKM. The length of the CDR3 is 14 residues. V lost 4 bases and J lost 6; bases outside the gene matches: 7. CDR3: CASSSPGTGTEQYF. The CDR3 bases are TGTGCCAGCAGTTCCCCAGGGACAGGGACCGAGCAGTACTTC.

The CDR3, as DNA: TGTGCCAGCAGGCTCCGACCATTGGGGGCCGATGAGCAGTTCTTC. It specifies CASRLRPLGADEQFF. The rearrangement links TRBV11-2 to TRBJ2-1; D might be TRBD1 (6 bases). V lost 6 bases and J lost 8, with 20 bases in between. Germline-derived CDR1 and CDR2 are SGHAT and FQNNGV. The CDR3 has 15 amino acids.

The J gene is TRBJ2-2, the V gene TRBV5-1, with TRBD2 matching 9 bases. Germline-derived CDR1 and CDR2 are SGHRS and YFSETQ. Trimming at V came to 4 bases and at J to 6 bases, leaving 7 bases not matched to a gene. The CDR3 is made up of 15 amino acids. The CDR3 region is CASSRDGTSPGELFF. CDR3 DNA sequence: TGCGCCAGCAGCCGGGACGGGACTAGCCCCGGGGAGCTGTTTTTT.

This clone turned up a few times. The CDR3 DNA sequence: TGTGCCAGCACAAGAATGGGACTAGCGGGGACCCAAGAGACCCAGTACTTC. Protein: CASTRMGLAGTQETQYF. The chain recombines TRBV2 with TRBJ2-5; 13 nucleotides line up with TRBD2. Per germline, CDR1 SNHLY and CDR2 FYNNEI. V lost 7 bases, J lost 1 base, and 9 bases stayed unmatched. The length of the CDR3 is 17 residues.

The chain is built from TRBV28 and TRBJ1-2; unclear D gene. This CDR3 has 12 residues. Germline V gene data show CDR1 as MDHEN and CDR2 as SYDVKM. The V end lost 5 bases, the J end lost 5 bases, and 9 bases lay between the germline ends. The CDR3 is CASSHEGYGYTF. CDR3 DNA: TGTGCCAGCAGTCACGAGGGATATGGCTACACCTTC.

The chain employs TRBV6-4 and TRBJ1-5; 9 bases are shared with TRBD1. V was clipped by 2 bases and J by 0 bases; unmatched bases: 11. The length of the CDR3 is 19 residues. The germline gives CDR1 MRHNA, CDR2 SNTAGT. The CDR3 region has the DNA TGTGCCAGCAGTGACAGTCGGGACAGGGATCGATATAGCAATCAGCCCCAGCATTTT. Encoded protein: CASSDSRDRDRYSNQPQHF.

The chain links TRBV5-6 to TRBJ1-4; a possible D gene is TRBD1 (6 bases). Germline loops: CDR1 SGHDT, CDR2 YYEEEE. This CDR3 has 15 amino acids. V was cut by 3 bases and J by 4 bases, with 13 bases left in between. DNA for the CDR3: TGTGCCAGCAGCTACCGACAGGCTTTTAATGAAAAACTGTTTTTT. This sequence encodes CASSYRQAFNEKLFF.

V usage is TRBV29-1 and J usage is TRBJ2-5, with TRBD2 as a possible D gene (5 bases). The CDR3 is made up of 16 amino acids. Trimming cost V 1 base and J 5 bases, with 20 bases left between them. From germline, CDR1 is SQVTM and CDR2 ANQGSEA. This chain's CDR3 is CSVEGAERAPRETQYF. CDR3 DNA: TGCAGCGTTGAAGGAGCGGAGAGGGCTCCACGGGAGACCCAGTACTTC. Full variable domain (outside the CDR3, taken from reference TRBV29-1 and TRBJ2-5): SAVISQKPSRDICQRGTSLTIQCQVDSQVTMMFWYRQQPGQSLTLIATANQGSEATYESGFVIDKFPISRPNLTFSTLTVSNMSPEDSSIYLCSVEGAERAPRETQYFGPGTRLLVL.

The chain recombines TRBV27 with TRBJ2-7; 9 bases are shared with TRBD2. V shed 6 bases, J shed 5 bases, and the junction held 8 bases outside the gene matches. Germline CDR1 reads MNHEY; CDR2 reads SMNVEV (reference sequence). The CDR3 runs 14 residues. The CDR3 loop reads CASRNGLAGNEQYF. In DNA form, the CDR3 reads TGTGCCAGCAGAAACGGTCTAGCGGGAAACGAGCAGTACTTC.

The V call is TRBV7-9, the J call TRBJ2-5, with 9 positions matching TRBD1. CDR1 and CDR2 (germline): SEHNR, FQNEAQ (reference sequence). The CDR3 contains 16 residues. V was clipped by 1 base and J by 2 bases; unmatched bases: 5. In DNA, the CDR3 is TGTGCCAGCAGCTTAGTTAACAGGGGGCGGCAAGAGACCCAGTACTTC. Its protein product is CASSLVNRGRQETQYF. Based on the CDR3 plus reference TRBV7-9 and TRBJ2-5, the full variable domain is DTGVSQNPRHKITKRGQNVTFRCDPISEHNRLYWYRQTLGQGPEFLTYFQNEAQLEKSRLLSDRFSAERPKGSFSTLEIQRTEQGDSAMYLCASSLVNRGRQETQYFGPGTRLLVL.

V usage is TRBV5-1 and J usage is TRBJ2-7, with 9 bases identical to TRBD1. Unmatched junction bases numbered 12, after V lost 0 bases and J lost 5 bases. Germline V gene data show CDR1 as SGHRS and CDR2 as YFSETQ. The CDR3 covers 17 residues. DNA for the CDR3: TGCGCCAGCAGCTTGGGTTTTCCCGGGACAGGGAGCGACGAGCAGTACTTC. Encoded protein: CASSLGFPGTGSDEQYF.